The 4 T cell receptor beta chains in this list originate from one sample, sequenced in a study of blood T cell repertoires in COVID-19. Method: immunoSEQ multiplex PCR; TCRdb's copy keeps in-frame clones and lacks some. The sample records almost 400,000 clones, approximately 90% being singletons. Sequencing was done on a sample of PBMCs or T cells enriched from blood (not recorded which). Receptor source: a woman aged 25 to 39 with acute COVID-19.

This clone was recorded only once. The V gene is TRBV7-9, the J gene TRBJ1-2; D ambiguous. The CDR3 spans 16 residues. CDR1 is SEHNR, CDR2 FQNEAQ, per germline (reference sequence). Trimming took 2 bases from V and 7 from J, leaving 20 bases between them. This CDR3 is CASSLSLERAGGGYTF. The CDR3 nucleotides are TGTGCCAGCAGCTTATCTTTAGAACGAGCTGGCGGTGGCTACACCTTC.

V and J are TRBV7-3 and TRBJ2-7; 7 bases fit TRBD2. Germline V gene lookup returns CDR1 SGHTA and CDR2 FQGTGA. The CDR3 is made up of 14 amino acids. J was trimmed by 0 bases and V by 7 bases; bases with no gene match: 6. CDR3 region: CASKSSGDSYEQYF. The CDR3 DNA reads TGTGCCAGCAAAAGCAGCGGGGACTCCTACGAGCAGTACTTC.

The V and J genes are TRBV30 and TRBJ1-5, with a tentative D call TRBD1 (6 bases). Trimming pared 1 base from V and 2 bases from J, leaving 18 bases between. In germline, CDR1 is GTSNPN, CDR2 SVGIG (reference sequence). This CDR3 has 17 residues. CDR3 sequence: CAWSAPLQGNGNQPQHF. CDR3 nucleotide sequence: TGTGCCTGGAGTGCACCCTTACAGGGCAATGGCAATCAGCCCCAGCATTTT.

The CDR3 spells CASSLVFSGSTDTQYF. The CDR3 nucleotides are TGCGCCAGCAGCTTGGTTTTTAGCGGGAGCACAGATACGCAGTATTTT. This rearrangement joins TRBV5-1 to TRBJ2-3; 7 bases are a match to TRBD2. V trimming: 0 bases; J trimming: 0 bases; junction bases outside the gene matches: 4. CDR3 size: 16 residues. The germline V gene has CDR1 SGHRS and CDR2 YFSETQ.